The 23 T cell receptor beta chains below were found in one sample sequenced in a study of cytomegalovirus exposure and HLA in healthy donors. In the PCR, 60 Vbeta and 13 Jbeta primers were used. Assay: immunoSEQ multiplex PCR; the TCRdb copy retains only in-frame clones and omits some. In total, the table holds 190,000 or so clones. The sample was PBMCs. The receptors stem from a boy aged 10-17 years in good health and CMV-seronegative.

The chain uses TRBV5-1 and TRBJ1-4; 7 bases are shared with TRBD1. The V segment lost 4 bases and the J segment 3 bases; nucleotides outside the gene matches: 3. The CDR3 spans 14 residues. Germline V gene data show CDR1 as SGHRS and CDR2 as YFSETQ. CDR3 nucleotides: TGCGCCAGCAGCCCGGGACAGCCTAATGAAAAACTGTTTTTT. Protein sequence: CASSPGQPNEKLFF.

The chain joins TRBV7-2 to TRBJ1-2; D possibly corresponds to TRBD1 (5 bases). The V gene's germline CDR1 is SGHTA and CDR2 FQGNSA. V lost 5 bases and J lost 4, with 11 bases in between. The CDR3 is 13 residues long. As DNA, the CDR3 is TGTGCCAGCAGCCCGGGGGACGGCTATGGCTACACCTTC. It is translated as CASSPGDGYGYTF.

This chain uses TRBV4-1 with TRBJ2-1; possible D gene TRBD2, 6 bases. There are 19 residues in the CDR3. Trimming pared 0 bases from V and 0 bases from J, leaving 18 bases between. The V gene's germline CDR1 is MGHRA and CDR2 YSYEKL. The CDR3 bases are TGCGCCAGCAGCCAAGATGGAAAAGGCGGGGTGCCCTCCTACAATGAGCAGTTCTTC. The encoded protein is CASSQDGKGGVPSYNEQFF.

This chain links TRBV9 with TRBJ2-1; 10 nucleotides align to TRBD2. Germline V gene sequence: CDR1 SGDLS, CDR2 YYNGEE. V lost 0 bases and J lost 4; bases outside the gene matches: 16. This CDR3 is built from 20 residues. This CDR3 is CASSVGRGVAGGPLYNEQFF. The CDR3 bases are TGTGCCAGCAGCGTAGGTAGGGGGGTAGCGGGGGGACCCCTTTACAATGAGCAGTTCTTC.

CDR3 in DNA: TGCGCCAGCAGCTTGGTGTTCGGTAACACCGGGGAGCTGTTTTTT. As protein: CASSLVFGNTGELFF. The genes are TRBV5-1 and TRBJ2-2; no definite D call. Trimming removed 0 bases from V and 2 bases from J, with 8 bases in between. Germline CDR1 and CDR2: SGHRS and YFSETQ. This CDR3 is built from 15 residues.

V usage is TRBV27 and J usage is TRBJ2-1, with TRBD2 matching 13 bases. Germline V lookup: CDR1 MNHEY, CDR2 SMNVEV (reference sequence). The CDR3 is 15 residues long. The J segment lost 12 bases and the V segment lost 3 bases, leaving 8 bases of the junction unmatched. The CDR3 region has the DNA TGTGCCAGCAGTTTCTACACTAGCGGGGGGGCGGGGCAGTTCTTC. As protein: CASSFYTSGGAGQFF.

The V call is TRBV2, the J call TRBJ1-5, with D possibly being TRBD1 (5 bases). With 7 bases removed from V and 2 bases from J, the gap between germline ends came to 12 bases. CDR3 length: 14 residues. CDR1 is SNHLY and CDR2 is FYNNEI in the germline V gene. The CDR3 coding sequence is TGTGCCAGCACGGGGGGAGGTGGCAATCAGCCCCAGCATTTT. Protein product: CASTGGGGNQPQHF.

CDR3 in amino acids: CAWNEGGNQPQHF. The DNA for the CDR3 is TGTGCCTGGAATGAAGGGGGCAATCAGCCCCAGCATTTT. The V call is TRBV30, the J call TRBJ1-5; TRBD1 is a possible D gene (5 bases). The germline gives CDR1 GTSNPN, CDR2 SVGIG (reference sequence). The CDR3 loop spans 13 amino acids. The ends were cut back, 4 bases at V and 2 bases at J, with 9 bases in the middle.

The rearrangement links TRBV11-3 to TRBJ2-2; D may be TRBD1 (6 bases). Deletions cut 6 bases from V and 2 bases from J, with 22 bases between. The germline V gene encodes CDR1 SGHNT and CDR2 YENEEA. The CDR3 extends over 18 amino acids. The CDR3 DNA follows: TGTGCCAGCAGTCCGGCTGGGTGGGGGCGAAGAAACACCGGGGAGCTGTTTTTT. Translating gives CASSPAGWGRRNTGELFF.

The chain couples TRBV7-9 to TRBJ2-2; D perhaps matches TRBD1 (7 bases). V lost 5 bases, J lost 6 bases, and 25 bases lay in between. The CDR3 is 18 residues long. Germline CDR1 SEHNR, CDR2 FQNEAQ (reference sequence). CDR3 region: CASSTWTGSAGMAGELFF. The CDR3 nucleotides read TGTGCCAGCAGCACATGGACAGGATCGGCGGGAATGGCCGGGGAGCTGTTTTTT.

This chain links TRBV6-6 with TRBJ1-3; TRBD1 might be the D (5 bases). Germline CDR1 is MNHNY and CDR2 is SVGAGI (reference sequence). CDR3 length: 16 amino acids. V was shortened by 7 bases and J by 0 bases, with 16 bases between the two germline ends. CDR3 DNA: TGTGCCAGCACCAAACTGGGCGGGGCCTCTGGAAACACCATATATTTT. This sequence encodes CASTKLGGASGNTIYF.

This chain links TRBV6-1 with TRBJ1-2, with a possible D match to TRBD1 (5 bases). CDR1 is MNHNS and CDR2 is SASEGT in the germline V gene. There are 14 residues in the CDR3. V lost 11 bases and J 2 bases, leaving 18 bases between the germline ends. The chain's CDR3 is CAGAQDGKNYGYTF. The CDR3 nucleotides read TGTGCCGGCGCACAGGACGGTAAAAACTATGGCTACACCTTC.

The CDR3 sequence: CAWRMGGSEQFF. The CDR3 coding sequence is TGTGCCTGGAGAATGGGGGGGTCTGAGCAGTTCTTC. The chain employs TRBV30 and TRBJ2-1; 7 nucleotides align to TRBD2. The germline gives CDR1 GTSNPN, CDR2 SVGIG (reference sequence). CDR3 length: 12 amino acids. The J segment lost 9 bases and the V segment lost 3 bases, leaving 5 bases of the junction unmatched.

This sequence joins TRBV7-3 and TRBJ2-3; weak D call: TRBD2 (6 bases). The CDR3 loop spans 17 amino acids. Trimming stripped 3 bases from V and 4 bases from J, with 20 bases between. Per germline, CDR1 SGHTA and CDR2 FQGTGA. CDR3 in DNA: TGTGCCAGCAGCTTTGGCCTGGGAACGTCTAGCGCAGATACGCAGTATTTT. Protein product: CASSFGLGTSSADTQYF.

The J gene is TRBJ2-5, the V gene TRBV4-1, with TRBD2 identical over 9 bases. The CDR3 has 15 amino acids. Germline values: CDR1 MGHRA, CDR2 YSYEKL. Trimming removed 0 bases from V and 9 bases from J; junction bases left unmatched: 8. CDR3 DNA: TGCGCCAGCAGCCAAGAGGGGAGCGGGGGGTCGCCCCAGTACTTC. Translating it yields CASSQEGSGGSPQYF.

As concerns this clone: This specimen includes other DNA sequences encoding the same CDR3. The chain is built from TRBV11-1 and TRBJ1-1, with 8 bases aligning to TRBD1. This CDR3 is built from 14 residues. Looked up from germline, CDR1 is SGHAT and CDR2 is FQDESV (reference sequence). V trimming: 3 bases; J trimming: 2 bases; junction bases outside the gene matches: 2. The CDR3 loop is CASSLGQANTEAFF. CDR3 nucleotides: TGTGCCAGCAGCTTGGGACAGGCAAACACTGAAGCTTTCTTT.

The J gene is TRBJ1-2, the V gene TRBV27; D is perhaps TRBD1 (6 bases). The germline V gene has CDR1 MNHEY and CDR2 SMNVEV (reference sequence). This CDR3 comprises 12 residues. This CDR3 reads CASSGGLGGYTF. Written as DNA, the CDR3 is TGTGCGTCGTCCGGGGGGCTTGGTGGCTACACCTTC.

The gene calls are TRBV10-3 and TRBJ2-1, with unresolved D. The V and J ends lost 3 bases and 5 bases respectively, with 11 bases between them. The CDR3 has 14 residues. CDR1 and CDR2 (germline): ENHRY, SYGVKD. CDR3 sequence: CAISESLTNNEQFF. CDR3 bases: TGTGCCATCAGTGAATCTCTTACTAACAATGAGCAGTTCTTC.

This chain links TRBV30 with TRBJ1-2; 9 nucleotides align to TRBD1. The CDR3 length is 15 residues. The junction had 10 bases not matched to a gene; V was cut back by 3 bases and J by 5 bases. The germline V gene has CDR1 GTSNPN and CDR2 SVGIG (reference sequence). As DNA, the CDR3 is TGTGCCTGGAGCCGAGCCGGGACAGGGATATATGGCTACACCTTC. It encodes CAWSRAGTGIYGYTF.

The gene calls are TRBV30 and TRBJ2-2; tentative D call: TRBD1 (5 bases). V lost 4 bases to trimming and J lost 6 bases, with 21 bases between them. The CDR3 runs 16 residues. Germline lookup yields CDR1 GTSNPN and CDR2 SVGIG (reference sequence). CDR3 protein: CAWKVKGARFSGELFF. Here the CDR3 DNA reads TGTGCCTGGAAGGTAAAAGGGGCGCGGTTTTCCGGGGAGCTGTTTTTT.

The chain uses TRBV5-1 and TRBJ1-1; no reliable D call. This CDR3 is 14 amino acids long. Deletions cut 0 bases from V and 3 bases from J, with 9 bases between. CDR1 is SGHRS, CDR2 YFSETQ, per germline. This chain's CDR3 is CASSLEVRYTEAFF. CDR3 coding DNA: TGCGCCAGCAGCTTGGAAGTCAGATACACTGAAGCTTTCTTT.

The rearrangement uses TRBV29-1 and TRBJ1-1, with D possibly matching TRBD1 (5 bases). CDR3 length equals 12 residues. V was trimmed by 4 bases and J by 1 base, leaving 7 bases between them. Germline V gene sequence: CDR1 SQVTM, CDR2 ANQGSEA. The DNA of the CDR3 is TGCAGCGTTGGGACAACGAACACTGAAGCTTTCTTT. Amino acids: CSVGTTNTEAFF.

In DNA, the CDR3 is TGTGCCTGGAGTGCACCCACAGGGCTTGCCAAAAACATTCAGTACTTC. Amino acids: CAWSAPTGLAKNIQYF. This sequence joins TRBV30 and TRBJ2-4, with D perhaps matching TRBD1 (6 bases). This CDR3 has 16 amino acids. The ends were cut back, 1 base at V and 1 base at J, with 14 bases in the middle. The germline CDR1 and CDR2 sequences are GTSNPN and SVGIG (reference sequence).